Below, 28 T cell receptor beta chains from the same sample are listed, as sequenced in a study of T cells in Graves' hyperthyroidism and ophthalmopathy. Amplified TCR beta CDR3 regions derived from RNA transcripts. The HTBI primer set served for first-round RT-PCR of the TCR CDR3. TCRdb re-called the multiplex PCR reads with MiXCR, one entry per CDR3 protein. The sample has approximately 400,000 distinct CDR3 sequences; 14% are singletons. Sequences were obtained from blood. The source is a woman under 40 with Graves' ophthalmopathy.

This clonotype has just a few counts. This may arise from a read error, as a much more abundant clone is one base away. The chain carries TRBV3-1 and TRBJ2-3; D is tentatively TRBD1 or TRBD2 (5 bases each). V was cut by 8 bases and J by 7 bases, with 19 bases left in between. The germline V gene encodes CDR1 LGHDT and CDR2 YNNKEL (reference sequence). The CDR3 is 14 amino acids. CDR3 loop: CASGPTPEGNTQYF. As DNA, the CDR3 is TGTGCCAGCGGCCCGACTCCCGAGGGGAATACGCAGTATTTT.

This clonotype was seen repeatedly, ten times or more. The chain is built from TRBV7-6 and TRBJ2-1; D unresolved. The V end lost 5 bases, the J end lost 7 bases, and 21 bases lay between the germline ends. Germline values: CDR1 SGHVS, CDR2 FNYEAQ. The CDR3 has 16 residues. CDR3 sequence (DNA): TGTGCCAGCAGCCCTGAACTAACCCGCCTCAGGAATGAGCAGTTCTTC. Translated, it gives CASSPELTRLRNEQFF.

V and J are TRBV6-2 or TRBV6-3 and TRBJ2-1, with unresolved D. The V end was cut by 8 bases, the J end by 6 bases, with 14 bases between. The CDR3 loop spans 13 amino acids. The germline CDR1 and CDR2 sequences are MNHEY and SVGEGT. This chain's CDR3 is CASSGRWSNEQFF. The CDR3 DNA reads TGTGCCAGCTCGGGCCGTTGGAGCAATGAGCAGTTCTTC.

At least ten counts were recorded for this clonotype. J is TRBJ2-1 and V is TRBV20-1; tentatively, D is TRBD1 (5 bases). This CDR3 region has 13 residues. The V gene lost 3 bases and the J gene lost 7 bases, with 13 bases spanning the gap. The V gene's germline CDR1 is DFQATT and CDR2 SNEGSKA (reference sequence). The CDR3 loop is CSASLPGSNEQFF. The CDR3, as DNA: TGCAGTGCTAGTCTCCCAGGGTCGAATGAGCAGTTCTTC.

This clonotype occurred a few times. V gene TRBV7-8 combines with J gene TRBJ2-2; D ambiguous. V gave up 3 bases and J gave up 0 bases, with 8 bases separating them. This CDR3 has 15 residues. CDR1 SGHVS and CDR2 FQNEAQ come from the germline V gene. CDR3 region: CASSFSSANTGELFF. The CDR3 region has the DNA TGTGCCAGCAGCTTTTCCAGCGCGAACACCGGGGAGCTGTTTTTT.

At least ten counts were recorded for this clonotype. The chain has TRBV28 and TRBJ1-1; tentative D call: TRBD1 (5 bases). The ends were cut back, 5 bases at V and 2 bases at J, with 33 bases in the middle. The CDR3 extends over 21 amino acids. CDR1 MDHEN and CDR2 SYDVKM come from the germline V gene. The CDR3 here is CASSPPRTRQYYSRLNTEAFF. CDR3 DNA: TGTGCCAGCAGTCCCCCCCGGACGCGACAGTACTACTCCCGGCTAAACACTGAAGCTTTCTTT.

This clonotype was observed at least ten times. The chain joins TRBV20-1 to TRBJ2-3, with 9 positions matching TRBD2. The germline V gene encodes CDR1 DFQATT and CDR2 SNEGSKA (reference sequence). The length of the CDR3 is 16 residues. V lost 3 bases to trimming and J lost 7 bases; unmatched junction nucleotides: 14. CDR3 region: CSASAYSAGGPNTQYF. The CDR3 DNA sequence: TGCAGTGCTAGCGCATATTCGGCGGGGGGGCCGAATACGCAGTATTTT.

This clonotype showed up just a few times. This rearrangement joins TRBV6-1 to TRBJ2-6; D is uncertain. CDR3 length equals 13 residues. Germline values: CDR1 MNHNS, CDR2 SASEGT. V lost 6 bases and J 3 bases, leaving 6 bases between the germline ends. CDR3 nucleotides: TGTGCCAGCAGCCCTTTTGGGGCCAACGTCCTGACTTTC. As protein: CASSPFGANVLTF.

In its sample, this clonotype was seen many times. V gene TRBV20-1 combines with J gene TRBJ2-5, with a weak D call TRBD2 (7 bases). The V and J ends lost 8 bases and 2 bases respectively, with 21 bases between them. Germline V gene sequence: CDR1 DFQATT, CDR2 SNEGSKA (reference sequence). The CDR3 runs to 15 residues. The CDR3 protein is CSPGGGSGDQETQYF. DNA for the CDR3: TGCAGTCCTGGCGGGGGCTCCGGAGATCAAGAGACCCAGTACTTC.

At least ten counts were recorded for this clonotype. The chain is built from TRBV6-1 and TRBJ2-5; D possibly corresponds to TRBD1 (5 bases). The V end was cut by 2 bases, the J end by 4 bases, with 5 bases between. The germline CDR1 and CDR2 sequences are MNHNS and SASEGT. The CDR3 is made up of 12 amino acids. The CDR3 bases are TGTGCCAGCAGTGAAACAGGAGAGACCCAGTACTTC. The encoded protein is CASSETGETQYF.

The sample holds many counts of this clonotype. This rearrangement joins TRBV7-9 to TRBJ1-1, with a weak D call TRBD1 (6 bases). V was pared by 2 bases and J by 0 bases, with 13 bases between. Germline V gene sequence: CDR1 SEHNR, CDR2 FQNEAQ (reference sequence). The CDR3 sequence is 16 residues long. CDR3 in amino acids: CASSLTRGGVNTEAFF. CDR3 DNA: TGTGCCAGCAGCTTAACGAGGGGGGGAGTGAACACTGAAGCTTTCTTT. Filled out from reference TRBV7-9 and TRBJ1-1, the complete variable domain reads DTGVSQNPRHKITKRGQNVTFRCDPISEHNRLYWYRQTLGQGPEFLTYFQNEAQLEKSRLLSDRFSAERPKGSFSTLEIQRTEQGDSAMYLCASSLTRGGVNTEAFFGQGTRLTVV.

The V gene is TRBV7-9, the J gene TRBJ2-3, with 13 bases identical to TRBD2. The trim removed 5 bases at V and 6 bases at J, leaving 8 bases unmatched. The germline V gene encodes CDR1 SEHNR and CDR2 FQNEAQ (reference sequence). This CDR3 is 16 amino acids long. CDR3 residues: CASSKRLAGGRDTQYF. The CDR3 DNA sequence: TGTGCCAGCAGCAAAAGACTAGCGGGGGGTCGGGATACGCAGTATTTT.

This clonotype was seen a handful of times. A much larger clone lies a single base off, so this may be a read error. This rearrangement joins TRBV6-1 to TRBJ2-2, with D possibly matching TRBD2 (6 bases). This CDR3 is 14 amino acids long. The germline gives CDR1 MNHNS, CDR2 SASEGT. The CDR3 region has the DNA TGTGCCAGCAAAGACATCACCGCTCGCGGGGAGCTGCTTTTT. The encoded protein is CASKDITARGELLF.

This clonotype was seen ten or more times. The chain couples TRBV20-1 to TRBJ2-3; 10 nucleotides align to TRBD2. Unmatched junction bases numbered 10, after V lost 3 bases and J lost 7 bases. CDR3 length: 15 amino acids. Germline loops: CDR1 DFQATT, CDR2 SNEGSKA (reference sequence). CDR3 DNA sequence: TGCAGTGCTAGGCTAGATTTAGCGGGGGGCTATACGCAGTATTTT. Its translation: CSARLDLAGGYTQYF.

This clonotype was observed a few times. One junction end does not reproduce the germline sequence, and a read error may be involved. The genes are TRBV4-1 and TRBJ2-4; 10 nucleotides match TRBD2. This CDR3 is built from 16 residues. The germline V gene has CDR1 MGHRA and CDR2 YSYEKL. The CDR3 loop reads CASSHLAGGSKDIQYF. The CDR3 DNA follows: TGCGCCAGCAGCCACTTAGCGGGGGGCTCCAAAGACATTCAGTACTTC.

This clonotype was seen repeatedly, ten times or more. V gene TRBV28 combines with J gene TRBJ2-7, with a possible D match to TRBD2 (6 bases). Germline V gives CDR1 MDHEN, CDR2 SYDVKM. V lost 6 bases, J lost 2 bases, and 14 bases lay in between. The CDR3 length is 14 residues. CDR3: CASRGGGFTYEQYF. CDR3 nucleotide sequence: TGTGCCAGCAGGGGTGGGGGGTTCACCTACGAGCAGTACTTC.

This clonotype was seen many times. V is TRBV7-9 and J is TRBJ1-1, with D unresolved. Germline V gene sequence: CDR1 SEHNR, CDR2 FQNEAQ (reference sequence). This CDR3 has 14 residues. The V gene lost 3 bases and the J gene lost 3 bases, with 11 bases spanning the gap. CDR3 sequence: CASSLATDHTEAFF. The CDR3, as DNA: TGTGCCAGCAGCTTGGCCACAGACCACACTGAAGCTTTCTTT.

This clonotype has a count of ten or more. The chain joins TRBV12-3 or TRBV12-4 to TRBJ2-2; 9 positions match TRBD1. V shed 3 bases, J shed 5 bases, and the junction held 7 bases outside the gene matches. The CDR3 contains 16 residues. The CDR3 bases are TGTGCCAGCAGTTTCCGCGGACAGGGGCGAACCGGGGAGCTGTTTTTT. It translates to CASSFRGQGRTGELFF.

The sample holds many counts of this clonotype. The V gene is TRBV15, the J gene TRBJ2-1; possibly TRBD2 for D (5 bases). The V gene's germline CDR1 is LNHNV and CDR2 YYDKDF (reference sequence). The V and J ends lost 4 bases and 5 bases respectively, with 12 bases between them. The CDR3 sequence is 14 residues long. The DNA of the CDR3 is TGTGCCACCAGCATGGACGGGGTGGACAATGAGCAGTTCTTC. It translates to CATSMDGVDNEQFF.

The V gene is TRBV3-1, the J gene TRBJ1-2; no reliable D call. Germline V gene sequence: CDR1 LGHDT, CDR2 YNNKEL (reference sequence). V was shortened by 0 bases and J by 4 bases, with 12 bases between the two germline ends. This CDR3 contains 15 residues. CDR3: CASSQDVAGSYGYTF. As DNA, the CDR3 is TGTGCCAGCAGCCAAGATGTGGCAGGCTCCTATGGCTACACCTTC.

The V call is TRBV18, the J call TRBJ2-1; 14 bases map to TRBD2. The germline gives CDR1 KGHSH, CDR2 LQKENI. After removal of 6 bases from V and 0 bases from J, the junction contained 7 bases not matched to a gene. This CDR3 spans 18 amino acids. The CDR3 bases are TGTGCCAGCTCGGCCGGGACTAGCGGGGGCGCCTCCTACAATGAGCAGTTCTTC. The encoded protein is CASSAGTSGGASYNEQFF.

J is TRBJ2-3 and V is TRBV4-1, with 8 bases aligning to TRBD1. The CDR3 has 16 residues. V dropped 4 bases and J dropped 6; count of bases not matched to a gene: 12. Germline CDR1 MGHRA, CDR2 YSYEKL. CDR3 in amino acids: CASSLNDRGIRDTQYF. As DNA, the CDR3 is TGCGCCAGCAGCCTCAATGACAGGGGAATTAGGGATACGCAGTATTTT.

The chain has TRBV5-1 and TRBJ1-2; D is possibly TRBD1 (6 bases). Trimming stripped 2 bases from V and 1 base from J, with 9 bases between. Germline CDR1 reads SGHRS; CDR2 reads YFSETQ. The CDR3 spans 14 residues. The CDR3 reads CASSLTGLNYGYTF. CDR3 bases: TGCGCCAGCAGCTTAACAGGGCTTAACTATGGCTACACCTTC.

This clonotype was counted at least ten times. The rearrangement joins TRBV3-1 to TRBJ1-1, with unresolved D. The CDR3 consists of 14 residues. Trimming pared 4 bases from V and 5 bases from J, leaving 14 bases between. Per germline, CDR1 LGHDT and CDR2 YNNKEL (reference sequence). CDR3 protein: CASSPRRGETEAFF. CDR3 nucleotide sequence: TGTGCCAGCAGCCCTCGGCGGGGTGAGACTGAAGCTTTCTTT.

This clonotype was observed at least ten times. V gene TRBV7-2 combines with J gene TRBJ2-2, with 7 bases identical to TRBD2. V lost 2 bases, J lost 7 bases, and 13 bases stayed unmatched. Germline V gene data show CDR1 as SGHTA and CDR2 as FQGNSA. The CDR3 consists of 17 residues. CDR3 nucleotide sequence: TGTGCCAGCAGCTTAACGACTAGCTATACGCTGGACGGGGAGCTGTTTTTT. It is translated as CASSLTTSYTLDGELFF.

Ten or more counts support this clonotype. Sequence at one end of the junction differs from germline and may be a read error. The chain couples TRBV28 to TRBJ2-7, with 7 bases aligning to TRBD1. The V gene's germline CDR1 is MDHEN and CDR2 SYDVKM. CDR3 length: 16 residues. The CDR3 DNA sequence: TGTGCCAGCAATACCTTGAGAGGGGGCAAACGGTACGGGCAGTACTTC. Translated, it gives CASNTLRGGKRYGQYF.

This clonotype was recorded at least ten times. V usage is TRBV12-3 or TRBV12-4 and J usage is TRBJ1-2; a possible D gene is TRBD1 (6 bases). The V gene lost 2 bases and the J gene lost 4 bases, with 11 bases spanning the gap. The CDR3 contains 14 residues. Here the CDR3 reads CASSLNRVSYGYTF. CDR3 DNA sequence: TGTGCCAGCAGTTTAAACAGGGTTAGCTATGGCTACACCTTC.

This clonotype came up a few times. CDR3 loop: CASSVGVPGEQYF. DNA for the CDR3: TGTGCCAGCAGCGTAGGGGTTCCAGGGGAGCAGTACTTC. The chain uses TRBV9 and TRBJ2-7, with a tentative D call TRBD1 (5 bases). CDR3 length: 13 residues. In germline, CDR1 is SGDLS, CDR2 YYNGEE. Trimming left V 0 bases short and J 7 bases short, with 11 bases between.